These 10 T cell receptor beta chains were all obtained from the same sample, sequenced in a study of blood T cell repertoires in COVID-19. Repertoires were generated with immunoSEQ multiplex PCR, while TCRdb's copy carries only in-frame clones and drops some. The top ten hold 6.6% of the sample, which has some 240,000 clones, about 88% seen once. Sequencing was performed on PBMCs or T cells enriched from blood (not recorded which). Source of these receptors: a woman in her 50s who had been exposed to COVID-19.

The genes are TRBV11-2 and TRBJ2-2; 10 nucleotides match TRBD1. Germline V gene lookup returns CDR1 SGHAT and CDR2 FQNNGV. V shed 3 bases and J 7 bases; nucleotides not matched to a gene: 5. The CDR3 runs to 15 residues. The CDR3 sequence: CASSFRQGARGELFF. The CDR3 DNA is TGTGCCAGCAGCTTCAGACAGGGGGCCCGCGGGGAGCTGTTTTTT.

This clone was detected only a few times. This chain connects TRBV4-2 to TRBJ1-4; D is unresolved. The length of the CDR3 is 14 residues. V was trimmed by 5 bases and J by 4 bases, leaving 11 bases between them. From germline, CDR1 is LGHNA and CDR2 YNFKEQ. The CDR3 is CASSSQAFNEKLFF. The CDR3 DNA reads TGTGCCAGCAGCTCCCAAGCGTTTAATGAAAAACTGTTTTTT.

This clone was detected once. This chain joins TRBV27 and TRBJ2-7; 7 nucleotides line up with TRBD1. Per germline, CDR1 MNHEY and CDR2 SMNVEV (reference sequence). This CDR3 is built from 16 residues. V shed 3 bases, J shed 1 base, and the junction held 9 bases outside the gene matches. The CDR3 loop is CASSLAPGTVSYEQYF. DNA for the CDR3: TGTGCCAGCAGTTTGGCTCCCGGGACAGTTTCCTACGAGCAGTACTTC.

The V and J genes are TRBV5-6 and TRBJ2-7; D is possibly TRBD2 (5 bases). This CDR3 is built from 16 residues. Germline V gene lookup returns CDR1 SGHDT and CDR2 YYEEEE. With 4 bases removed from V and 5 bases from J, the gap between germline ends came to 22 bases. The CDR3 DNA reads as TGTGCCAGCAGCCACCCTGGGGAGACCCTTCCTAACGAGCAGTACTTC. The encoded protein is CASSHPGETLPNEQYF. Full variable domain (missing parts from reference TRBV5-6 and TRBJ2-7): DAGVTQSPTHLIKTRGQQVTLRCSPKSGHDTVSWYQQALGQGPQFIFQYYEEEERQRGNFPDRFSGHQFPNYSSELNVNALLLGDSALYLCASSHPGETLPNEQYFGPGTRLTVT.

J is TRBJ1-4 and V is TRBV7-8; D remains ambiguous. The CDR3 contains 11 residues. V was trimmed by 1 base and J by 10 bases, leaving 4 bases between them. Per the germline V gene, CDR1 is SGHVS and CDR2 is FQNEAQ. The CDR3 DNA is TGTGCCAGCAGCTTAGGAGGAAAACTGTTTTTT. Its protein product is CASSLGGKLFF.

The rearrangement uses TRBV5-5 and TRBJ1-2, with a tentative D call TRBD1 (6 bases). Per the germline V gene, CDR1 is SGHKS and CDR2 is YYEKEE (reference sequence). Trimming removed 5 bases at V and 6 bases at J, with 17 bases between. There are 14 residues in the CDR3. The CDR3 bases are TGTGCCAGCAGTCGATCACAGGGTAGGGATGGCTACACCTTC. Translation gives CASSRSQGRDGYTF.

This sequence joins TRBV5-1 and TRBJ1-2, with TRBD1 identical over 8 bases. V shed 3 bases and J 1 base; nucleotides not matched to a gene: 5. This CDR3 region has 15 residues. Germline loops: CDR1 SGHRS, CDR2 YFSETQ. CDR3 coding DNA: TGCGCCAGCAGCTCCAGGACAGGGTTTAACTATGGCTACACCTTC. This encodes CASSSRTGFNYGYTF.

V gene TRBV28 combines with J gene TRBJ2-7; a possible D gene is TRBD1 (7 bases). CDR1 is MDHEN and CDR2 is SYDVKM in the germline V gene. Trimming stripped 7 bases from V and 5 bases from J, with 18 bases between. The CDR3 is 14 amino acids. In nucleotides, the CDR3 is TGTGCCAGCATGGGGCGGGACAGATGGGACGAGCAGTACTTC. Translating gives CASMGRDRWDEQYF.

This rearrangement joins TRBV19 to TRBJ2-5; D remains unclear. The germline V and J ends were trimmed by 4 bases and 5 bases, with 11 bases remaining between them. This CDR3 spans 13 amino acids. The germline V gene has CDR1 LNHDA and CDR2 SQIVND (reference sequence). Written as DNA, the CDR3 is TGTGCCAGTAGTAAGCACAGCACGGAGACCCAGTACTTC. Protein: CASSKHSTETQYF.

This clone has more than one count but fewer than ten. This chain uses TRBV5-4 with TRBJ2-1; tentative D call: TRBD1 (5 bases). The V gene lost 3 bases and the J gene lost 4 bases, with 14 bases spanning the gap. The CDR3 length is 15 residues. Germline V CDR1 and CDR2: SGHNT, YYREEE (reference sequence). CDR3 nucleotides: TGTGCCAGCAGCTCCAGGGTATCCGCTTACAATGAGCAGTTCTTC. It specifies CASSSRVSAYNEQFF.